This is a list of T cell receptor beta chains from one sample in a study of neurological immune-mediated disorders. One entry per CDR3 protein, called by TCRdb with MiXCR from the 5' RACE reads. The sample consists of roughly 80,000 distinct CDR3 sequences, around 6% of them appearing once. Material: PBMCs. These receptors originate from a woman aged 55-69 years with multiple sclerosis. CDR3s include the opening cysteine and the closing phenylalanine or tryptophan. A D gene is named only where the DNA matches it firmly. The size field reads once, few, many, or a class for an expanded clone.

NA	TRBV7-6	many	14	TRBJ2-7	CASSFSTGYYEQYF	TGTGCCAGCAGCTTTTCCACAGGATACTACGAGCAGTACTTC
NA	TRBV6-5	many	13	TRBJ2-5	CASSSRLGETQYF	TGTGCCAGCAGTTCCAGACTAGGCGAGACCCAGTACTTC
TRBD2	TRBV20-1	many	16	TRBJ2-5	CSARGAPLAAQETQYF	TGCAGTGCTAGAGGGGCCCCACTAGCGGCCCAAGAGACCCAGTACTTC
TRBD1	TRBV27	many	14	TRBJ1-2	CASSSGTGIYGYTF	TGTGCCAGCAGTTCAGGGACAGGGATCTATGGCTACACCTTC
NA	TRBV5-1	many	13	TRBJ1-6	CASKDRDFLPLHF	TGCGCCAGCAAAGACCGGGACTTCCTACCCCTCCACTTT
NA	TRBV18	few	16	TRBJ1-1	CASSPLGTAGNTEAFF	TGTGCCAGCTCACCCCTAGGGACGGCCGGGAACACTGAAGCTTTCTTT
TRBD1	TRBV29-1	many	15	TRBJ2-2	CSVPAGTGMTGELFF	TGCAGCGTGCCGGCCGGGACAGGAATGACCGGGGAGCTGTTTTTT
TRBD1	TRBV28	many	13	TRBJ1-2	CASSGQGNRGYTF	TGTGCCAGCAGTGGACAGGGGAACAGAGGCTACACCTTC
NA	TRBV24-1	many	15	TRBJ1-1	CATKRTGKRDTEAFF	TGTGCCACCAAGCGAACCGGGAAAAGGGACACTGAAGCTTTCTTT
NA	TRBV29-1	many	14	TRBJ2-1	CSVDGASSYNEQFF	TGCAGCGTTGACGGGGCATCCTCCTACAATGAGCAGTTCTTC
TRBD1	TRBV5-1	many	15	TRBJ1-5	CASSSDRAEFQPQHF	TGCGCCAGCAGTTCGGACAGGGCTGAGTTTCAGCCCCAGCATTTT